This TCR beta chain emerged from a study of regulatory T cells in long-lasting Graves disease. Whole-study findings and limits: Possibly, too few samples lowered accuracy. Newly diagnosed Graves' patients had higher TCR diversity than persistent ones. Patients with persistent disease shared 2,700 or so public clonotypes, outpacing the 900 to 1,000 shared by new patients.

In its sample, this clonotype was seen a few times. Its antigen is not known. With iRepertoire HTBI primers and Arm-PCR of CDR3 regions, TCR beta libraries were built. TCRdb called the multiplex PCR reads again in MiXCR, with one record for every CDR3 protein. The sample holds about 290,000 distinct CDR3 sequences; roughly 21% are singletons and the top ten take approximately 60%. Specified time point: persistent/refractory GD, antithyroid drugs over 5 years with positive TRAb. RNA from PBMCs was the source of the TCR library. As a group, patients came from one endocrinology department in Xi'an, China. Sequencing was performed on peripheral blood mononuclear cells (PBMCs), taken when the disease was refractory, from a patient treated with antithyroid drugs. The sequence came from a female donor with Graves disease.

The CDR3 sequence: CSARPRTGARIQETQYF. The CDR3 nucleotides read TGCAGTGCTCGCCCACGGACAGGTGCCCGTATCCAAGAGACCCAGTACTTC. The rearrangement uses TRBV20-1 and TRBJ2-5; 7 bases are shared with TRBD1. Germline values: CDR1 DFQATT, CDR2 SNEGSKA (reference sequence). The CDR3 contains 17 residues. The V segment lost 5 bases and the J segment 1 base; nucleotides outside the gene matches: 16.